This TCR beta chain was documented in a study of molecular identifiers for immune sequencing clone quantification. There are many counts of this clonotype. Preparation methods for the bulk TCR libraries were those previously described, with listed TCR primers. Each CDR3 protein gets one entry after TCRdb re-called the PCR reads with MiXCR. The repertoire consists of more than 250,000 distinct CDR3 sequences, with 20% to 25% occurring once and the leading ten covering approximately 0.83%. In germline, CDR1 is LNHNV, CDR2 YYDKDF (reference sequence). CDR3 length: 13 residues. With 4 bases removed from V and 0 bases from J, the gap between germline ends came to 7 bases.

This sequence originates from a human donor in good health. Some libraries in this study had Jurkat cell RNA spiked in. The sequenced sample was naive CD8+ T cells from blood, with Jurkat cell RNA spiked in. Stated subset: FACS-sorted CD8+CD4-CCR7+CD45RA+ naive T cells. This rearrangement joins TRBV15 to TRBJ2-7, with D uncertain. The CDR3 here is CATSKELSYEQYF. CDR3 in DNA: TGTGCCACCAGCAAGGAACTCTCCTACGAGCAGTACTTC.